The rows below give T cell receptor beta chains drawn from one sample of a study of blood T cell repertoires in COVID-19. TCRdb's copy holds only in-frame clones and misses some; the assay was immunoSEQ multiplex PCR. The repertoire holds tens of thousands of clones, with around 85% as singletons. Sequenced sample: peripheral blood. Source of these receptors: a human donor in a cohort sampled during active COVID-19. CDR3s include the opening cysteine and the closing phenylalanine or tryptophan. Each record gives: clone size, J gene, V gene, D gene, CDR3 DNA, CDR3 protein. D genes are given only for firm matches. The size entry is marked missing in some rows and otherwise reads once, few, many or a size class.

size: NA; J: TRBJ1-4; V: TRBV12-3/TRBV12-4; D: NA; DNA: TGTGCCAGCAGCCCCCGGGAGGGGTCGAAACTGTTTTTT; CDR3: CASSPREGSKLFF
size: NA; J: TRBJ1-1; V: TRBV27; D: NA; DNA: TGTGCCAGCAGTTTAGCGGGCCTCCCGAACACTGAAGCTTTCTTT; CDR3: CASSLAGLPNTEAFF
size: NA; J: TRBJ2-7; V: TRBV4-3; D: NA; DNA: TGCGCCAGCAGCCAAGGGGAGATGGGATACGAGCAGTACTTC; CDR3: CASSQGEMGYEQYF
size: NA; J: TRBJ2-3; V: TRBV10-3; D: NA; DNA: TGTGCCATCAGTGAGTCGGGCAACACAGATACGCAGTATTTT; CDR3: CAISESGNTDTQYF
size: NA; J: TRBJ2-2; V: TRBV4-1; D: NA; DNA: TGCGCCAGCAGCCTATTCCGGAGCACCGGTAGTCACACCGGGGAGCTGTTTTTT; CDR3: CASSLFRSTGSHTGELFF
size: NA; J: TRBJ1-1; V: TRBV6-6; D: NA; DNA: TGTGCCAGCAGTTACTCGAACCAGGGCGCTACTGAAGCTTTCTTT; CDR3: CASSYSNQGATEAFF
size: once; J: TRBJ1-2; V: TRBV12-3/TRBV12-4; D: TRBD1; DNA: TGTGCCAGCATCATACAGGGGGACTATGGCTACACCTTC; CDR3: CASIIQGDYGYTF
size: NA; J: TRBJ2-5; V: TRBV30; D: TRBD2; DNA: TGTGCCTGCATGGCTAGCGGGGGGATAAGGGGGCCCCAGTACTTC; CDR3: CACMASGGIRGPQYF
size: NA; J: TRBJ2-5; V: TRBV7-9; D: NA; DNA: TGTGCCAGCAGCTTAGGATCGGGTGGGGAGACCCAGTACTTC; CDR3: CASSLGSGGETQYF
size: NA; J: TRBJ2-2; V: TRBV6-2/TRBV6-3; D: TRBD2; DNA: TGTGCCAGCAGCCCCGGGGGGATAGGGGAGCTGTTTTTT; CDR3: CASSPGGIGELFF
size: NA; J: TRBJ1-1; V: TRBV2; D: TRBD1; DNA: TGTGCCAGCAGCGGACAGGGTACTGAAGCTTTCTTT; CDR3: CASSGQGTEAFF
size: NA; J: TRBJ1-4; V: TRBV2; D: TRBD1; DNA: TGTGCCAGCAGTGAGGACAGGGCCCAAAAACTGTTTTTT; CDR3: CASSEDRAQKLFF
size: NA; J: TRBJ1-5; V: TRBV10-1; D: NA; DNA: TGCGCCAGCGCGGGGGGGGGAGATAGCAATCAGCCCCAGCATTTT; CDR3: CASAGGGDSNQPQHF
size: few; J: TRBJ1-5; V: TRBV7-9; D: TRBD1; DNA: TGTGCCAGCAGCGAGGGGGCTTTTGGCAATCAGCCCCAGCATTTT; CDR3: CASSEGAFGNQPQHF
size: NA; J: TRBJ1-2; V: TRBV5-1; D: NA; DNA: TGCGCCAGCAGCTTGGGGGCAGGGGCGAACTATGGCTACACCTTC; CDR3: CASSLGAGANYGYTF
size: few; J: TRBJ2-1; V: TRBV21-1; D: NA; DNA: TGTGCCAGCAGCAGGACTCCCCCGGAGCAGTTCTTC; CDR3: CASSRTPPEQFF
size: NA; J: TRBJ2-2; V: TRBV11-2; D: TRBD2; DNA: TGTGCCAGCAGCAGGACTAGCGGGGGGAACACCGGGGAGCTGTTTTTT; CDR3: CASSRTSGGNTGELFF
size: NA; J: TRBJ2-6; V: TRBV2; D: NA; DNA: TGTGCCAGCAGTGGATACAGGGCTGGGGCCAACGTCCTGACTTTC; CDR3: CASSGYRAGANVLTF
size: NA; J: TRBJ1-2; V: TRBV7-2; D: NA; DNA: TGTGCCAGCAGCTTAGGGACAGATCTCAGCGGTGGCTACACCTTC; CDR3: CASSLGTDLSGGYTF
size: once; J: TRBJ1-6; V: TRBV19; D: NA; DNA: TGTGCCAGTAAAATGGGGACAATTAATTCACCCCTCCACTTT; CDR3: CASKMGTINSPLHF
size: NA; J: TRBJ1-1; V: TRBV19; D: NA; DNA: TGTGCCAGTAACCTCCCCGGGGTGGACACTGAAGCTTTCTTT; CDR3: CASNLPGVDTEAFF
size: NA; J: TRBJ2-2; V: TRBV24-1; D: NA; DNA: TGTGCCACCAGTGATTTGCAGCAGGGCGCCACCGGGGAGCTGTTTTTT; CDR3: CATSDLQQGATGELFF
size: NA; J: TRBJ2-2; V: TRBV5-4; D: TRBD1; DNA: TGTGCCAGCAGCTCCGGGACAGGGGAACCCGGGGAGCTGTTTTTT; CDR3: CASSSGTGEPGELFF